Each of the 9 T cell receptor beta chains below was sequenced from the same sample in a study of T cell changes during pregnancy in multiple sclerosis. Produced via immunoSEQ multiplex PCR; TCRdb's table is partial and in-frame only. The table records 55,000 to 75,000 clones, 91% of them present only once. This sample comprised peripheral blood, obtained after pregnancy. Receptors were obtained from a female donor in good health, enrolled as a control in a pregnancy study.

J is TRBJ1-6 and V is TRBV10-1, with D unclear. Looked up from germline, CDR1 is WNHNN and CDR2 is SYGVQD (reference sequence). This CDR3 contains 16 residues. V was clipped by 9 bases and J by 0 bases, with 15 bases between them. CDR3 DNA: TGCGCCAGAACGGGAGACGGAAGCTCCTATAATTCACCCCTCCACTTT. Translated, it gives CARTGDGSSYNSPLHF.

The chain joins TRBV7-8 to TRBJ2-3; TRBD2 matches 8 bases. This CDR3 contains 16 residues. The V segment lost 1 base and the J segment 1 base; nucleotides outside the gene matches: 4. CDR1 is SGHVS, CDR2 FQNEAQ, per germline. The CDR3 DNA is TGTGCCAGCAGCTTAGGGAAACTAGCGGGCACAGATACGCAGTATTTT. This translates into CASSLGKLAGTDTQYF.

The gene calls are TRBV7-2 and TRBJ1-4; 7 bases align to TRBD1. Unmatched junction bases numbered 9, after V lost 3 bases and J lost 8 bases. The germline gives CDR1 SGHTA, CDR2 FQGNSA. The CDR3 consists of 15 residues. CDR3 sequence reads: CASSLDGQVWEKLFF. CDR3 nucleotides: TGTGCCAGCAGCTTGGACGGACAGGTTTGGGAAAAACTGTTTTTT.

V is TRBV11-3 and J is TRBJ2-1; 12 nucleotides align to TRBD1. Germline V gene lookup returns CDR1 SGHNT and CDR2 YENEEA. The CDR3 length is 14 residues. The junction had 6 bases not matched to a gene; V was cut back by 5 bases and J by 10 bases. CDR3 in amino acids: CASSSRDRGLEQFF. In DNA form, the CDR3 reads TGTGCCAGCAGCAGCCGGGACAGGGGGCTGGAGCAGTTCTTC. Together with reference TRBV11-3 and TRBJ2-1, the CDR3 gives the full variable domain: EAGVVQSPRYKIIEKKQPVAFWCNPISGHNTLYWYLQNLGQGPELLIRYENEEAVDDSQLPKDRFSAERLKGVDSTLKIQPAELGDSAVYLCASSSRDRGLEQFFGPGTRLTVL.

The CDR3 coding sequence is TGCAGCGTTGAACAGGGAACCTATGGCTACACCTTC. This sequence encodes CSVEQGTYGYTF. This chain joins TRBV29-1 and TRBJ1-2; D is perhaps TRBD1 (5 bases). The CDR3 spans 12 residues. Trimming cost V 2 bases and J 4 bases, with 8 bases left between them. CDR1 SQVTM and CDR2 ANQGSEA come from the germline V gene.

The chain has TRBV7-2 and TRBJ2-1; weak D call: TRBD1 (6 bases). This CDR3 spans 18 amino acids. The germline V gene encodes CDR1 SGHTA and CDR2 FQGNSA. Trimming pared 1 base from V and 7 bases from J, leaving 23 bases between. DNA of the CDR3: TGTGCCAGCAGCTTAGTAGGCACGTGGGGGCAACGTAGTAATGAGCAGTTCTTC. This gives the protein CASSLVGTWGQRSNEQFF.

This clone was detected only a few times. The chain carries TRBV6-1 and TRBJ1-5, with TRBD1 matching 7 bases. V was pared by 5 bases and J by 5 bases, with 6 bases of the junction left unmatched. The V gene's germline CDR1 is MNHNS and CDR2 SASEGT. The CDR3 has 14 amino acids. The CDR3: CASSSDRVDQPQHF. CDR3 nucleotides: TGTGCCAGCAGTTCCGACAGGGTTGATCAGCCCCAGCATTTT.

V and J are TRBV7-8 and TRBJ1-3; D unresolved. V shed 1 base and J shed 0 bases, with 10 bases lying between them. Germline V lookup: CDR1 SGHVS, CDR2 FQNEAQ. The CDR3 sequence is 16 residues long. CDR3 in DNA: TGTGCCAGCAGCTTAGACCTAAGTCTCTCTGGAAACACCATATATTTT. Protein product: CASSLDLSLSGNTIYF.

The rearrangement links TRBV7-2 to TRBJ2-1; maybe TRBD2 (6 bases). The V gene lost 4 bases and the J gene lost 2 bases, with 12 bases spanning the gap. Germline V CDR1 and CDR2: SGHTA, FQGNSA. CDR3 length: 15 residues. The CDR3 here is CASSSGLSPYNEQFF. The CDR3 region has the DNA TGTGCCAGCAGCTCGGGACTTAGCCCCTACAATGAGCAGTTCTTC.